This section outlines one T cell receptor (beta chain) sequence together with its context. These data originate in a study of blood T cell repertoires in COVID-19. Study-wide context: Material from acute and convalescent COVID-19 was sourced from the United States, Italy and Spain. The cDNA or gDNA used as material had been derived from T cells, B-cell-depleted T cells, or PBMCs.

CDR3 size: 13 residues. Germline V gene data show CDR1 as MNHNY and CDR2 as SVGAGI (reference sequence). Trimming took 4 bases from V and 3 from J, leaving 7 bases between them. In the authors' methods: How many nucleated cells were present was estimated from reference gene primer amplification. Profiling relied on immunoSEQ multiplex PCR, and the TCRdb table lists in-frame clones only, not all of them. V, J and clone size reflect that table, while D and trimming were determined from the DNA. The sample includes more than 85,000 clones, 80% of them seen just once. The receptor comes from a human donor in a cohort sampled during active or convalescent COVID-19. The chain employs TRBV6-6 and TRBJ1-5; D possibly corresponds to TRBD1 (5 bases). What was sequenced was peripheral blood. The CDR3 here is CASSSGFNQPQHF. The CDR3 bases are TGTGCCAGCAGTTCAGGGTTCAATCAGCCCCAGCATTTT.